This is a list of T cell receptor beta chains from one sample in a study of blood T cell repertoires in COVID-19. Profiling relied on immunoSEQ multiplex PCR, and the TCRdb table lists in-frame clones only, not all of them. The sample has roughly 120,000 clones; 85% are singletons. Sample: peripheral blood. The receptor set was obtained from a human donor in a cohort sampled during active COVID-19. The CDR3 runs from the conserved cysteine through the conserved F or W. A D gene is named only where the DNA matches it firmly. The size of a clone is reported for some rows only, either as once, few or many, or as a class for expanded clones.

NA,TRBJ1-1,NA,TRBV4-1,TGCGCCAGCAGCCAACCTTGGGGGGAGCGGACTGAAGCTTTCTTT,CASSQPWGERTEAFF
NA,TRBJ1-1,NA,TRBV28,TGTGCCAGCAGTCCCCCCCGTTTTGAAGCTTTCTTT,CASSPPRFEAFF
TRBD1,TRBJ2-2,NA,TRBV29-1,TGCAGCGCTAAACCCCCCGGGACAGTCGCGAACACCGGGGAGCTGTTTTTT,CSAKPPGTVANTGELFF
TRBD1,TRBJ1-6,NA,TRBV6-5,TGTGCCAGCAGTCGGGACAGGGGGTATAATTCACCCCTCCACTTT,CASSRDRGYNSPLHF
TRBD1,TRBJ1-5,few,TRBV6-5,TGTGCCAGCAGCGACAGGGTGGGTCAGCAGCCCCAGCATTTT,CASSDRVGQQPQHF
TRBD1,TRBJ2-2,once,TRBV11-3,TGTGCCAGCAGCCCCGACAGGGCTAACACCGGGGAGCTGTTTTTT,CASSPDRANTGELFF
NA,TRBJ1-1,NA,TRBV10-3,TGTGCCATCAGTGCCTATCTTCGGGACACTGAAGCTTTCTTT,CAISAYLRDTEAFF
NA,TRBJ2-3,NA,TRBV19,TGTGCCAGTAGTATCTGGGTCGACTCTAGCACAGATACGCAGTATTTT,CASSIWVDSSTDTQYF
TRBD2,TRBJ2-1,NA,TRBV5-1,TGCGCCAGCAGTCGGGAGGATGTCAATGAGCAGTTCTTC,CASSREDVNEQFF
NA,TRBJ1-2,NA,TRBV18,TGTGCCAGCTCACCCGAGGGGGACTATGGCTACACCTTC,CASSPEGDYGYTF
NA,TRBJ1-1,NA,TRBV5-1,TGCGCCAGCAGTTACAAAAACACTGAAGCTTTCTTT,CASSYKNTEAFF
TRBD2,TRBJ2-7,NA,TRBV29-1,TGCAGCGTGACTAGCGAGGACTACGAGCAGTACTTC,CSVTSEDYEQYF
NA,TRBJ1-5,NA,TRBV7-8,TGTGCCAGCAGCCTAATCGGGGGGGGCCTTTATCAGCCCCAGCATTTT,CASSLIGGGLYQPQHF
NA,TRBJ1-4,NA,TRBV21-1,TGTGCCAGCAGCAAAGCCCAGAACAGGGAATCTGAAAAACTGTTTTTT,CASSKAQNRESEKLFF
NA,TRBJ1-5,NA,TRBV7-9,TGTGCCAGCAGCCCACAGGGACGGGATCAGCCCCAGCATTTT,CASSPQGRDQPQHF
NA,TRBJ2-2,NA,TRBV7-9,TGTGCCAGCAGCCTGGGACTGACCACCGGGGAGCTGTTTTTT,CASSLGLTTGELFF
TRBD1,TRBJ2-7,NA,TRBV6-2/TRBV6-3,TGTGCCAGCAGTTACTCGATCACAGGGGGAAGAGGCGAGCAGTACTTC,CASSYSITGGRGEQYF
TRBD2,TRBJ2-3,once,TRBV15,TGTGCCACCAGTCCCCTGCCCGGGACTACCACAGATACGCAGTATTTT,CATSPLPGTTTDTQYF
TRBD1,TRBJ1-2,NA,TRBV7-9,TGTGCCAGCAGCTTATATACGCCGACAGGGGGCGCCTATGGCTACACCTTC,CASSLYTPTGGAYGYTF
TRBD1,TRBJ1-1,NA,TRBV28,TGTGCCAGCAGTTTGCGACAGGGCGTGAACACTGAAGCTTTCTTT,CASSLRQGVNTEAFF
NA,TRBJ1-3,NA,TRBV28,TGTGCCGGTCAGGACTCTGGAAACACCATATATTTT,CAGQDSGNTIYF
NA,TRBJ2-7,NA,TRBV5-5,TGTGCCAGCAGCCTCATACAGGGTGGGTACGAGCAGTACTTC,CASSLIQGGYEQYF
NA,TRBJ1-1,NA,TRBV11-2,TGTGCCAGCAGCTTAGCTGGGGGGGCTGAAGCTTTCTTT,CASSLAGGAEAFF
NA,TRBJ2-1,NA,TRBV11-2,TGTGCCAGCAGCTTTACCGACCAGGGTAATGAGCAGTTCTTC,CASSFTDQGNEQFF
TRBD1,TRBJ2-1,NA,TRBV10-2,TGCGCCAGCAGATCAAACAGGGGGCATGAGCAGTTCTTC,CASRSNRGHEQFF
NA,TRBJ2-1,NA,TRBV2,TGTGCCAGCAGTGAACAGTACAATGAGCAGTTCTTC,CASSEQYNEQFF
NA,TRBJ2-3,NA,TRBV5-4,TGTGCCAGCAACACTTTGGGCAACACAGATACGCAGTATTTT,CASNTLGNTDTQYF
NA,TRBJ2-3,NA,TRBV24-1,TGTGCCACCAGTGATCCAGTGGCAGACTCTAGCACAGATACGCAGTATTTT,CATSDPVADSSTDTQYF
NA,TRBJ1-1,NA,TRBV5-1,TGCGCCAGCAGCAAGGACTCGAACACTGAAGCTTTCTTT,CASSKDSNTEAFF
NA,TRBJ2-1,NA,TRBV5-1,TGCGCCAGCAGCCGCCCGAGCCAGGCCGATGAGCAGTTCTTC,CASSRPSQADEQFF
NA,TRBJ2-5,NA,TRBV6-6,TGTGCCAGCAGTTGGGGGCAGGAGACCCAGTACTTC,CASSWGQETQYF
NA,TRBJ1-1,NA,TRBV29-1,TGCAGCGTCCGTTGGAACACTGAAGCTTTCTTT,CSVRWNTEAFF
NA,TRBJ1-2,NA,TRBV4-1,TGCGCCAGCAGCCAAGTTTCCCGGGGGTTTAACTATGGCTACACCTTC,CASSQVSRGFNYGYTF
TRBD1,TRBJ1-2,NA,TRBV6-5,TGTGCCAGCAGTTACTCGGGGGGACAGGGAGGGTATGGCTACACCTTC,CASSYSGGQGGYGYTF
NA,TRBJ1-3,few,TRBV5-4,TGTGCCAGCAGCCCGGACAGCACTGGAAACACCATATATTTT,CASSPDSTGNTIYF
NA,TRBJ2-7,once,TRBV10-3,TGTGCCATCAGTGCTCGGGGGACGAGCTCCTACGAGCAGTACTTC,CAISARGTSSYEQYF
TRBD1,TRBJ1-2,NA,TRBV5-4,TGTGCCAGCAGTTTGGGACAGGGGGCGGCTAACTATGGCTACACCTTC,CASSLGQGAANYGYTF
TRBD1,TRBJ1-6,NA,TRBV27,TGTGCCAGCAGTTCCCCGACAGGGTTGAATTCACCCCTCCACTTT,CASSSPTGLNSPLHF
TRBD1,TRBJ1-2,few,TRBV5-4,TGTGCCAGCAGCTTCCGGACAGGGGATATCACCTTC,CASSFRTGDITF
TRBD1,TRBJ1-1,NA,TRBV6-1,TGTGCCAGCAGTGACAGGGGGCTGGGGAACACTGAAGCTTTCTTT,CASSDRGLGNTEAFF
NA,TRBJ1-2,NA,TRBV3-1/TRBV3-2,TGTGCCAGCAGCCAAGAATCGAGAGGAGGTAACTATGGCTACACCTTC,CASSQESRGGNYGYTF
NA,TRBJ1-1,NA,TRBV11-3,TGTGCCAGCAGCCAGGACACAAAGAACACTGAAGCTTTCTTT,CASSQDTKNTEAFF
NA,TRBJ1-2,NA,TRBV7-2,TGTGCCAGCAGCCCCCGGGGCGAGGGAGGCTATGGCTACACCTTC,CASSPRGEGGYGYTF
NA,TRBJ2-3,NA,TRBV9,TGTGCCAGCAGCGTAGGAGTCTCCACAGATACGCAGTATTTT,CASSVGVSTDTQYF
NA,TRBJ1-5,few,TRBV7-9,TGTGCCAGCAGCTTCGGGACTGCCACGCGGCCCCAGCATTTT,CASSFGTATRPQHF
NA,TRBJ1-2,many,TRBV6-5,TGTGCCAGCAGTTATGGCAGGGGATACTATGGCTACACCTTC,CASSYGRGYYGYTF
NA,TRBJ2-7,NA,TRBV30,TGTGCCTGGAGTCGCAGCTACGAGCAGTACTTC,CAWSRSYEQYF
NA,TRBJ2-3,once,TRBV15,TGTGCCACCAGCAGAAGACAGGCGACTAGCACAGATACGCAGTATTTT,CATSRRQATSTDTQYF
TRBD2,TRBJ2-2,NA,TRBV15,TGTGCCACCAGCATCGGGACTATCGCCGGGGAGCTGTTTTTT,CATSIGTIAGELFF
NA,TRBJ1-2,NA,TRBV7-7,TGTGCCAGCAGCCGGAGTGCGGCGACGTCTGGCTATGGCTACACCTTC,CASSRSAATSGYGYTF
TRBD1,TRBJ1-2,NA,TRBV24-1,TGTGCCAGCGAGGAGGACAGGCTCTTCTATGGCTACACCTTC,CASEEDRLFYGYTF